This T cell receptor beta chain stems from a study of blood T cell repertoires in COVID-19. Clones were sequenced by immunoSEQ multiplex PCR, and TCRdb holds only the in-frame ones, with some missing. The sample records 90,000 to 100,000 clones, roughly 72% being singletons. In germline, CDR1 is GTSNPN, CDR2 SVGIG (reference sequence). This CDR3 is 16 amino acids long. V lost 3 bases, J lost 2 bases, and 18 bases lay in between. The clonotype originates from a woman aged 55-75 years in a cohort sampled during active or convalescent COVID-19. The genes are TRBV30 and TRBJ2-3; D possibly corresponds to TRBD1 (5 bases). The material sequenced was peripheral blood. Here the CDR3 reads CAWRHLAAGATDTQYF. In DNA, the CDR3 is TGTGCCTGGAGACATTTGGCTGCTGGGGCCACAGATACGCAGTATTTT.